These T cell receptor beta chains were read from a single sample in a study of T cell responses to AZD1222 COVID-19 vaccine. The method was immunoSEQ multiplex PCR; TCRdb's version includes in-frame clones alone and lacks a portion of them. The table shows around 70,000 clones, with roughly 85% occurring only once. The material sequenced was peripheral blood, taken 28 days after the second AZD1222 dose. The source of these receptors is an adult who received the AZD1222 COVID-19 vaccine. CDR3s include the opening cysteine and the closing phenylalanine or tryptophan. The D gene is left open where the match is weak. The size of a clone is reported for some rows only, either as once, few or many, or as a class for expanded clones.

j_gene,abundance,v_gene,d_gene,CDR3aa,CDR3nt
TRBJ2-5,-,TRBV2,-,CASSDGLRGETQYF,TGTGCCAGCAGTGACGGGCTCCGAGGAGAGACCCAGTACTTC
TRBJ2-7,-,TRBV7-3,TRBD2,CASSLGLAGDEQYF,TGTGCCAGCAGCTTAGGGCTAGCGGGAGACGAGCAGTACTTC
TRBJ1-5,-,TRBV2,TRBD1,CASSGQGVDNQPQHF,TGTGCCAGCAGTGGGCAGGGGGTAGATAATCAGCCCCAGCATTTT
TRBJ2-7,-,TRBV23-1,TRBD1,CANRGWSYEQYF,TGCGCCAACAGGGGGTGGTCCTACGAGCAGTACTTC
TRBJ1-1,-,TRBV3-1/TRBV3-2,-,CASSQVDWGSAFF,TGTGCCAGCAGCCAAGTAGACTGGGGGTCGGCTTTCTTT
TRBJ1-1,once,TRBV6-2/TRBV6-3,-,CASSYSTEAFF,TGTGCCAGCAGTTACTCCACTGAAGCTTTCTTT
TRBJ1-3,-,TRBV19,-,CASSPSANSGNTIYF,TGTGCCAGTAGTCCCTCCGCTAACTCTGGAAACACCATATATTTT
TRBJ1-4,-,TRBV7-2,-,CASSFQGLANEKLFF,TGTGCCAGCAGCTTCCAGGGGCTTGCTAATGAAAAACTGTTTTTT
TRBJ2-3,-,TRBV29-1,-,CSGGVAADTQYF,TGCAGCGGTGGGGTTGCGGCAGATACGCAGTATTTT
TRBJ2-2,-,TRBV19,TRBD2,CASSMGLAGGFHGAGELFF,TGTGCCAGTAGTATGGGACTAGCGGGAGGATTTCATGGGGCCGGGGAGCTGTTTTTT